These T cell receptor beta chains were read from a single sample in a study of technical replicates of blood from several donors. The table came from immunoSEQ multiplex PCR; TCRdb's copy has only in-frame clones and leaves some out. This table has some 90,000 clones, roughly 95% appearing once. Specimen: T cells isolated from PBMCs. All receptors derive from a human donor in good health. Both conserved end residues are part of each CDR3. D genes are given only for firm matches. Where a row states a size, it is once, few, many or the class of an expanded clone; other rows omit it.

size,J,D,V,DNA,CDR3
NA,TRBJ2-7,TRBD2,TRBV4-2,TGTGCCAGCAGCCAAGGGGGCGGGAGGGCCTTTGAGCAGTACTTC,CASSQGGGRAFEQYF
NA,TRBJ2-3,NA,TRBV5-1,TGCGCCAGCAGCCCCGAGACCGGGGTTAGCACAGATACGCAGTATTTT,CASSPETGVSTDTQYF
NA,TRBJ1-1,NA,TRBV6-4,TGTGCCAGCAGTGAAACAGCCAACACTGAAGCTTTCTTT,CASSETANTEAFF
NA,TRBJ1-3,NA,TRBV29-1,TGCAGCGTTGTGGGAGGGAGAAACACCATATATTTT,CSVVGGRNTIYF
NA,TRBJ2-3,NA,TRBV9,TGTGCCAGCAGCGCGACCGGGAGCACAGATACGCAGTATTTT,CASSATGSTDTQYF
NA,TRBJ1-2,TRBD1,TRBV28,TGTGCCAGCAGTTATGCAGGGGGAAACTATGGCTACACCTTC,CASSYAGGNYGYTF
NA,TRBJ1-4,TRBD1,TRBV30,TGTGCCTGGAGCCCACCGCCGGGACAGGGTTCCCCCTTAAATGAAAAACTGTTTTTT,CAWSPPPGQGSPLNEKLFF
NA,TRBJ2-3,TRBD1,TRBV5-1,TGCGCCAGCAGCTTGGTTGACAGGGGCACAGATACGCAGTATTTT,CASSLVDRGTDTQYF
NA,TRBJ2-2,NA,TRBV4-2,TGTGCCAGCAGCCAGTCTTTGCGGGACTCGGGGACCGGGGAGCTGTTTTTT,CASSQSLRDSGTGELFF
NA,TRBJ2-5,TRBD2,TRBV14,TGTGCCAGCAGCCAAGGTCTCGGCGGGGGGGAGACCCAGTACTTC,CASSQGLGGGETQYF
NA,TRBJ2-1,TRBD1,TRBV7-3,TGTGCCAGCAGCCGGGACAGCCCGGGGGAGCAGTTCTTC,CASSRDSPGEQFF
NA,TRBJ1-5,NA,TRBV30,TGTGCCTGGAGTCGAAACTCAGGGTTCGGTCAGCCCCAGCATTTT,CAWSRNSGFGQPQHF
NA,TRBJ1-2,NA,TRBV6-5,TGTGCCAGCCGGGGTCCCAACTATGGCTACACCTTC,CASRGPNYGYTF
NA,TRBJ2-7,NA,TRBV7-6,TGTGCCAGCAGCTTCGGCAGGGCCTACGAGCAGTACTTC,CASSFGRAYEQYF
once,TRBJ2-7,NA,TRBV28,TGTGCCAGCAGCTCGGTTACAGTAACGACTCAACCGGGATTATCCTACGAGCAGTACTTC,CASSSVTVTTQPGLSYEQYF
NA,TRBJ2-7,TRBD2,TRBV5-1,TGCGCCAGCAGCGCCCTAGCGGGAGACAAGTACGAGCAGTACTTC,CASSALAGDKYEQYF
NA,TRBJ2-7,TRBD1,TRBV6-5,TGTGCCAGCAGTTACTCAGCGACAGGGACCTACGAGCAGTACTTC,CASSYSATGTYEQYF
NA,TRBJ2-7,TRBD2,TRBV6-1,TGTGCCAGCAGACCCCCGGCGGGAGCCGAGCAGTACTTC,CASRPPAGAEQYF
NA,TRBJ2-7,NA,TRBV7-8,TGTGCCAGCAGCGAGGCTAGCTACGAGCAGTACTTC,CASSEASYEQYF
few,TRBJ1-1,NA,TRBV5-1,TGCGCCAGCAGCCCGGGGTCGGGGTTCGGCACTGAAGCTTTCTTT,CASSPGSGFGTEAFF